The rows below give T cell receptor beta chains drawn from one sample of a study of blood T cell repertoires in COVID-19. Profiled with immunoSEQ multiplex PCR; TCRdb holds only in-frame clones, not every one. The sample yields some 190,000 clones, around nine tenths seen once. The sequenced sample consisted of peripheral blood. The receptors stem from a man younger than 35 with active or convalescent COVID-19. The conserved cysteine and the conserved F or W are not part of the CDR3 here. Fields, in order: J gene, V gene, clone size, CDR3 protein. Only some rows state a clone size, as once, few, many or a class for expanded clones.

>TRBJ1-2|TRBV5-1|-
ASSLDSTWYGYT
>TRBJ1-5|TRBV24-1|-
ATSDPRQGGDQPQH
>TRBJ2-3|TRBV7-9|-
ASSLSGRYTDTQY
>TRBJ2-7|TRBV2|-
ASTKSGMSDYEQY
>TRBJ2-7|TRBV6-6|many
ASSDRDRRSYEQY
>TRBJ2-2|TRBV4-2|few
ASSQPTGTPNTGELF
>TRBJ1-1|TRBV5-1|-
ASRLGGGTEAF
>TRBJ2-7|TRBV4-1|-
ASSQEGRTYEQY
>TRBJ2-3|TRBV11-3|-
ASSWTGDGTDTQY
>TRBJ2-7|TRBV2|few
ASRSSDNSYEQY
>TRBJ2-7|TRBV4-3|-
ASSQGQGSSYEQY
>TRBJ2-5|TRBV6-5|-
ASSPLAGGPETQY
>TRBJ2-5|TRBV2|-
ASSMDGRYQETQY
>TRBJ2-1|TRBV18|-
ASSPGLAGVNEQF
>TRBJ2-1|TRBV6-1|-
ASSEADQGSRNEQF
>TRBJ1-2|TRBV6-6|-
ASSYSKDREDGYT
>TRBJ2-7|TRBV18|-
ASSPTGDYEQY
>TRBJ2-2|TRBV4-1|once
ASSPGQGASNTGELF
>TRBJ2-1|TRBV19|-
ASSTSGTSAYNEQF
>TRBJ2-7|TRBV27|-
ASSLSQGLIEQY
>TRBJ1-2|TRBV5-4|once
ASSLNRDNYGYT
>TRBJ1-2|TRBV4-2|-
ASSHIDRNYGYT
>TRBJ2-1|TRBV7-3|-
ASSKDRTGLDEQF
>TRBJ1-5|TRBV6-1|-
ASSVILSTPHSNQPQH
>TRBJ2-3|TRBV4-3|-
ASSQEAGGSVTDTQY
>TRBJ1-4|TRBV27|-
ASSLRRGREKLF
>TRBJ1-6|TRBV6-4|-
ASRSTGAVDSPLH
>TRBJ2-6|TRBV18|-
ASSPLGQSSGANVLT
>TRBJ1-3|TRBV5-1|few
ASSLSGGSDTIY
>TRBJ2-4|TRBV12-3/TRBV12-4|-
ASSLGQENIQY
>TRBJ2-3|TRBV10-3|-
AISAGEGLTDTQY